Listed here are 8 T cell receptor beta chains from one sample, sequenced in a study of blood T cell repertoires in COVID-19. Sequencing used immunoSEQ multiplex PCR; TCRdb keeps in-frame clones, though not all of them. This table has 100,000 or so clones, 80% to 90% appearing once. The sequenced material came from peripheral blood. The receptors stem from a woman of 80 years or more with acute or convalescent COVID-19.

This rearrangement joins TRBV11-2 to TRBJ2-7; tentatively, D is TRBD2 (6 bases). With 3 bases removed from V and 2 bases from J, the gap between germline ends came to 14 bases. The length of the CDR3 is 15 residues. Germline CDR1 and CDR2: SGHAT and FQNNGV. The CDR3 DNA is TGTGCCAGCAGCTTGTTACTAGCCCAAACCTACGAGCAGTACTTC. Translation: CASSLLLAQTYEQYF.

The V call is TRBV20-1, the J call TRBJ2-3; the D is unclear. CDR3 length equals 11 residues. The V gene lost 7 bases and the J gene lost 0 bases, with 5 bases spanning the gap. The germline V gene encodes CDR1 DFQATT and CDR2 SNEGSKA (reference sequence). CDR3 amino acids: CSGRSTDTQYF. DNA for the CDR3: TGCAGTGGCCGGAGCACAGATACGCAGTATTTT.

The genes are TRBV5-1 and TRBJ1-1; D gene uncertain. This CDR3 has 14 residues. The V end was cut by 4 bases, the J end by 2 bases, with 12 bases between. The germline V gene has CDR1 SGHRS and CDR2 YFSETQ. The CDR3 DNA is TGCGCCAGCAGCCCCGGAGGTTTAAACACTGAAGCTTTCTTT. Translation gives CASSPGGLNTEAFF.

The chain has TRBV10-3 and TRBJ2-1; D gene unclear. The CDR3 has 14 residues. The V gene lost 0 bases and the J gene lost 6 bases, with 9 bases spanning the gap. The V gene's germline CDR1 is ENHRY and CDR2 SYGVKD. The CDR3 coding sequence is TGTGCCATCAGTGAGTCGTACAGTAGCAATGAGCAGTTCTTC. Protein: CAISESYSSNEQFF.

The chain is built from TRBV12-3 or TRBV12-4 and TRBJ2-3; D is unresolved. The CDR3 is 12 amino acids. The V gene lost 8 bases and the J gene lost 2 bases, with 8 bases spanning the gap. In nucleotides, the CDR3 is TGTGCCAGCTTAGAGATCACAGATACGCAGTATTTT. It is translated as CASLEITDTQYF.

This chain links TRBV3-1 (or the pseudogene TRBV3-2) with TRBJ1-2, with 7 bases that match TRBD1. Germline lookup yields CDR1 LGHDT and CDR2 YNNKEL (reference sequence). This CDR3 comprises 13 residues. V lost 11 bases, J lost 7 bases, and 13 bases stayed unmatched. CDR3 residues: CASAAGGTRGYTF. The CDR3 coding sequence is TGTGCCTCCGCCGCAGGGGGGACGCGTGGCTACACCTTC.

The chain couples TRBV9 to TRBJ2-7, with D perhaps matching TRBD1 (6 bases). The V gene's germline CDR1 is SGDLS and CDR2 YYNGEE. Trimming left V 3 bases short and J 2 bases short, with 9 bases between. CDR3 length: 13 amino acids. CDR3: CASSGDNPYEQYF. In nucleotides, the CDR3 is TGTGCCAGCAGCGGGGACAACCCCTACGAGCAGTACTTC.

The J gene is TRBJ1-5, the V gene TRBV27; 7 nucleotides align to TRBD1. The CDR3 has 16 amino acids. J lost 2 bases, V lost 5 bases, and 9 bases had no gene match. Germline-derived CDR1 and CDR2 are MNHEY and SMNVEV (reference sequence). CDR3 DNA: TGTGCCAGCAGTCCCGTACAGGGGCGAGGCAATCAGCCCCAGCATTTT. Translation gives CASSPVQGRGNQPQHF.